This TCR beta chain was found in a study of T cell responses to AZD1222 COVID-19 vaccine. Turning to the study itself: Both about-4-week and about-12-week second-dose recipients were combined. Notes on the study in general: Donors were chiefly white British, with a greater number of females, and clonal diversity was perhaps underestimated. Spike-specific TCR breadth and depth grew following two AZD1222 doses.

The CDR3 has 13 amino acids. Germline-derived CDR1 and CDR2 are WNHNN and SYGVQD (reference sequence). V lost 4 bases, J lost 3 bases, and 3 bases stayed unmatched. The data were produced by immunoSEQ multiplex PCR, yet TCRdb's version contains in-frame clones alone and is incomplete. Of roughly 150,000 clones in the sample, around 90% were seen once. Worth noting for this clone: Antigen unknown.

This specimen was peripheral blood, taken on day 0 of AZD1222 vaccination. This clonotype originated in an adult in good health. The rearrangement joins TRBV10-1 to TRBJ2-7, with 7 bases matching TRBD2. Here the CDR3 DNA reads TGCGCCAGCAGTGTGGGGGGGGGCTACGAGCAGTACTTC. It codes for CASSVGGGYEQYF.